The clone carrying this T cell receptor (beta chain) turned up a few times. Its antigen is currently unknown. This record comes from a study of T-cell memory formation after mild COVID-19. Study-level points and caveats: The finding that pre-infection memory included some responding clones suggested that cross-reactive memory joined. Clones shrinking between day 15 and 85 showed a balanced CD4/CD8 split, and those that grew later tilted toward CD4+.

TCRdb re-analysed the 5' RACE reads in MiXCR, keeping a single row per CDR3 protein. The sample has 140,000 to 150,000 distinct CDR3 sequences; around 25% are singletons. From germline, CDR1 is LNHNV and CDR2 YYDKDF (reference sequence). V was shortened by 2 bases and J by 2 bases, with 13 bases between the two germline ends. There are 15 residues in the CDR3. Sample: PBMCs or a T cell subset sorted from them (not recorded which). This receptor was taken from an adult woman who had mild COVID-19 (a few samples of this study predate the infection). Cell type and time point are not known. The chain recombines TRBV15 with TRBJ2-7; D uncertain. CDR3 bases: TGTGCCACCAGCAGAAACCAGGACGGCACCTACGAGCAGTACTTC. Protein product: CATSRNQDGTYEQYF.